The entry below gives a single T cell receptor beta chain sequence along with its context. Its specificity is not known. The donors were healthy bone marrow donors. V was trimmed by 1 base and J by 1 base, leaving 4 bases between them. This CDR3 contains 13 residues. Per the germline V gene, CDR1 is SEHNR and CDR2 is FQNEAQ (reference sequence). The sample originates from a study of cytomegalovirus exposure and HLA in healthy donors. PCR primers comprised 60 Vbeta and 13 Jbeta primers. Produced via immunoSEQ multiplex PCR; TCRdb's table is partial and in-frame only. The table lists more than 130,000 clones, roughly 73% of them singletons. Study-wide results and caveats: The HLA-A and HLA-B alleles of most subjects were reportedly predicted accurately from TCR beta sequences.

The source is a human donor in good health. This chain connects TRBV7-9 to TRBJ1-1; D not certain. The material sequenced was PBMCs. The CDR3 DNA reads TGTGCCAGCAGCTTAGATCGGAACACTGAAGCTTTCTTT. It encodes CASSLDRNTEAFF.